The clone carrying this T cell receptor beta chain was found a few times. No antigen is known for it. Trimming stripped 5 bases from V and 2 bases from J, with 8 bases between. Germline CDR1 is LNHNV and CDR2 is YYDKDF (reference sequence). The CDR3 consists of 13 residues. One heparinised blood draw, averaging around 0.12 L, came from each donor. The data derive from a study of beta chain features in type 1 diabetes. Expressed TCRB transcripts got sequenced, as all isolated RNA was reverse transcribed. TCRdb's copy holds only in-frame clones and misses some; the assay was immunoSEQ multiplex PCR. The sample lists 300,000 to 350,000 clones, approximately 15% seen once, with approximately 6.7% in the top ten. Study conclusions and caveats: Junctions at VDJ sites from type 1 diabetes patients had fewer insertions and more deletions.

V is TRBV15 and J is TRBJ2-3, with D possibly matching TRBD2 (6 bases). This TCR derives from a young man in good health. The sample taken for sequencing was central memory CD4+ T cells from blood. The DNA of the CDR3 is TGTGCCACCAGCGGGGGGAACACAGATACGCAGTATTTT. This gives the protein CATSGGNTDTQYF.